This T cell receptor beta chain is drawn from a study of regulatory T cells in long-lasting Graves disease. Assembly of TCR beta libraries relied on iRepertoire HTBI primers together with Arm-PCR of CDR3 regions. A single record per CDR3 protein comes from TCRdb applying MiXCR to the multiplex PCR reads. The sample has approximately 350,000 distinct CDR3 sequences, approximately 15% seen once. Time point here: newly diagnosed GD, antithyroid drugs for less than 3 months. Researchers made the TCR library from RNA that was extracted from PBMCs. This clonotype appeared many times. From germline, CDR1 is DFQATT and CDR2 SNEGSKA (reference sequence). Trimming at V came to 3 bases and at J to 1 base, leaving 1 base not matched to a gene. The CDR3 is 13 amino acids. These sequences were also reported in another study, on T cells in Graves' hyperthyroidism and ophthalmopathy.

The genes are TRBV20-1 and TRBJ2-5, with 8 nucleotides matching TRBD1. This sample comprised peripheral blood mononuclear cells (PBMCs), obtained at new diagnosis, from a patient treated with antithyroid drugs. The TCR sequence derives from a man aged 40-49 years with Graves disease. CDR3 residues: CSASRGLQETQYF. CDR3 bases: TGCAGTGCTAGCAGGGGGCTCCAAGAGACCCAGTACTTC.